The rows below give T cell receptor beta chains drawn from one sample of a study of blood T cells in healthy people across ages. MiXCR was run by TCRdb on the 5' RACE reads, yielding one entry per CDR3 protein. The sample includes about 840,000 distinct CDR3 sequences, under 35% of them seen just once. This same sample was also part of a study on T cells of mothers and their children.

What was sequenced was blood. The source is a woman aged 35 to 49 in good health. Each CDR3 is given without its conserved first and last residue. A D gene is named only where the DNA matches it firmly. For some rows the clone size is stated as once, few or many, or as a class when expanded; others skip it.

v_gene	d_gene	abundance	len	CDR3aa
TRBV20-1	NA	NA	13	SARAHGPSTDTQY
TRBV2	NA	NA	13	ASRKHGGSTDTQY
TRBV7-6	TRBD1	many	13	ASSLETGALGEQY
TRBV5-5	NA	NA	13	ASSNRQAMNTEAF
TRBV5-1	NA	many	13	ASSLDRGSRYGYT
TRBV18	TRBD2	NA	13	ASSQSGVDYNEQF
TRBV7-9	TRBD1	few	16	ASGVNRGRTRRMHEQF
TRBV7-8	TRBD1	NA	14	ASSIRQGRTNTEAF
TRBV7-2	TRBD1	many	13	ASSATGTGYNEQF
TRBV3-1	TRBD1	many	17	ASSQRRGQGLSAKNIQY
TRBV11-2	NA	NA	15	ASSLEVGGWAKDGYT
TRBV7-6	NA	few	12	ASSLMQGPGELF
TRBV5-1	NA	many	12	ASSWGTQGYEQY
TRBV7-2	NA	many	11	ASSFPGPYEQY
TRBV11-2	TRBD1	few	12	ASSPTGVGYEQY
TRBV7-2	NA	NA	12	ASSSLARNTEAF
TRBV28	NA	NA	12	ASSLLSGGSEQY
TRBV12-3/TRBV12-4	NA	many	10	ASRPQGYEQY
TRBV20-1	TRBD2	NA	13	SASSLSGAYNEQF
TRBV4-1	TRBD1	NA	14	ASSQEGLQGGSPLH
TRBV7-8	NA	many	12	ASRNQETDYEQY
TRBV24-1	NA	NA	14	ATSTAGGRYYNEQF
TRBV27	NA	many	11	ASGPSSTDTQY
TRBV29-1	TRBD1	NA	11	NAGTGGLREQY
TRBV7-9	NA	NA	14	ASSLTPGASYNEQF
TRBV20-1	NA	few	13	SASGGQVRKTEAF
TRBV2	NA	NA	10	ASRPDGPHEY
TRBV14	NA	few	15	ASSQVSSTIAKNIQY
TRBV5-1	NA	few	14	ASSLPPGPSNTEAF
TRBV12-5	TRBD1	NA	11	ASAGQVVTEAF
TRBV20-1	TRBD2	NA	10	SAREGIDTQY
TRBV21-1	NA	NA	12	ASTRTGCETEAF
TRBV4-1	NA	NA	15	ASSQGGGNSYTRELF
TRBV15	NA	many	12	ATSRDRDNYGYT
TRBV7-2	NA	NA	11	AGPTEVTDTQY
TRBV2	TRBD2	many	14	ASSESSGTSGGEQY
TRBV3-1	NA	few	11	ASSQEYRKPQH
TRBV27	NA	NA	11	ASMSGNAYGHT
TRBV12-3/TRBV12-4	TRBD1	few	12	ASNPGTDNSPLH
TRBV14	NA	NA	13	ASSQRTWYQETQY
TRBV28	NA	few	11	ASSRDIAGTQY
TRBV28	TRBD2	NA	19	ASRRPVVFRRRGKNTGELF
TRBV18	NA	NA	15	ASSPTGDLLTSYEQY
TRBV27	TRBD1	NA	14	ASSLSRDRFLGELF
TRBV5-5	NA	many	14	ASSLVRGIRGPEAF
TRBV5-1	TRBD1	many	12	ASNSGTGSYEQY
TRBV5-1	TRBD1	NA	12	ASSRGGQRNGYT
TRBV7-3	NA	few	15	ASSLTSRGTAYNGQF
TRBV10-3	NA	NA	14	AISELLTDSTDTQY
TRBV27	TRBD2	NA	14	ASSLSRAGGRGEQY
TRBV12-3/TRBV12-4	TRBD1	NA	14	ASSLGQGYSNQPQH
TRBV7-2	NA	NA	11	ASSPQSGTQQF